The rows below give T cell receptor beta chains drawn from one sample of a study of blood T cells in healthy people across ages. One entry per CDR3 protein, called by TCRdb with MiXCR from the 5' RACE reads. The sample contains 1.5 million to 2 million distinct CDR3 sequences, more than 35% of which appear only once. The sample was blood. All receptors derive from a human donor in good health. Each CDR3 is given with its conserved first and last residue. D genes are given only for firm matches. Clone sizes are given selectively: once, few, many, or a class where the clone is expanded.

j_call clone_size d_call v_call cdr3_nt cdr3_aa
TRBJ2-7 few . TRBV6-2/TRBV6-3 TGTGCCAGCAGTTACGGGGACATCTACGAGCAGTACTTC CASSYGDIYEQYF
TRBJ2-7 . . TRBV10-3 TGTGCCATCGAGGGGGCGGGGGGCTACGAGCAGTACTTC CAIEGAGGYEQYF
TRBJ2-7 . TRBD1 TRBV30 TGTGCCTGGAGTGCCGGGACAGGAGACGAGCAGTACTTC CAWSAGTGDEQYF
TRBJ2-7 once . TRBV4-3 TGCGCCAGCAGCCAAGAGATGGACGGAAGCTACGAGCAGTACTTC CASSQEMDGSYEQYF
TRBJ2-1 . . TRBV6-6 TGTGCCAGCAGTCCCCCTCTAGGGGACAATGAGCAGTTCTTC CASSPPLGDNEQFF
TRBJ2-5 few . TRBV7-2 TGTGCCAGCAGCTTATCCTTCTGGGGTTTTGAGACCCAGTACTTC CASSLSFWGFETQYF
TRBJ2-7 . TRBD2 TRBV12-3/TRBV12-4 TGTGCCAGCAGTCGAGACTTCGCGGGGGGAAGCCCCTACGAGCAGTACTTC CASSRDFAGGSPYEQYF
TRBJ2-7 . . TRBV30 TGTGCCTGGAGTGTACTGCACGAGCAGTACTTC CAWSVLHEQYF
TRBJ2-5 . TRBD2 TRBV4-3 TGCGCCAGCAGCTCTCTAGCGGGACCCCCCGGAGAGACCCAGTACTTC CASSSLAGPPGETQYF
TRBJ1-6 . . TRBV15 TGTGCCACCAGCAGAGATCAGGGACATTATAATTCACCCCTCCACTTT CATSRDQGHYNSPLHF
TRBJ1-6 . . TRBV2 TGTGCCAGCACTATCGACAAGACCTATTCACCCCTCCACTTT CASTIDKTYSPLHF
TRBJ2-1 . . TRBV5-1 TGCGCCAGCAGCTTGGAGCCGGGGACCGTCTACAATGAGCAGTTCTTC CASSLEPGTVYNEQFF
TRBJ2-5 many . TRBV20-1 TGCAGTGCTAAGGAGTTCCAAGAGACCCAGTACTTC CSAKEFQETQYF
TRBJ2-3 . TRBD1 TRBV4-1 TGCGCCAGCAGCCCAGAACAACAGGGGGTTACGCAGTATTTT CASSPEQQGVTQYF
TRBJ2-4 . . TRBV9 TGTGCCAGCAGTGGTAGCGGAGGCGGTTTCAAAAACATTCAGTACTTC CASSGSGGGFKNIQYF
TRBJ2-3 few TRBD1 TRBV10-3 TGTGCCACAAGACAGGGGGAGTGGACAGATACGCAGTATTTT CATRQGEWTDTQYF
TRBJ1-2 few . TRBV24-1 TGTGCCACCAGTGATTACGACAGCTACACCTTC CATSDYDSYTF
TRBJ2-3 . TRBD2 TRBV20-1 TGCAGTGCTCCAACCGGGACTAGCGGAAACACAGATACGCAGTATTTT CSAPTGTSGNTDTQYF
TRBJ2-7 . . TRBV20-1 TGCAGTGCTACCCCCAGGGCAACGTCACCCTACGAGCAGTACTTC CSATPRATSPYEQYF
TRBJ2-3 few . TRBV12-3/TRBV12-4 TGTGCCAGCAGCTTTAGGGGGGGGATCAGCACAGATACGCAGTATTTT CASSFRGGISTDTQYF
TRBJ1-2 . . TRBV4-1 TGCGCCAGCAGCCAAGTCATCGGACCCTATGGCTACACCTTC CASSQVIGPYGYTF
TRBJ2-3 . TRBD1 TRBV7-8 TGTGCCGGCACCAGGGCGCGGACAGGGACAGATACGCAGTATTTT CAGTRARTGTDTQYF
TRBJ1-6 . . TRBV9 TGTGCCAGCAGCGTAGACCCGGTTAATTCACCCCTCCACTTT CASSVDPVNSPLHF
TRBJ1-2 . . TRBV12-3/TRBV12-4 TGTGCCAGCAGTTTGTGGGGGGCAGCTAACTATGGCTACACCTTC CASSLWGAANYGYTF
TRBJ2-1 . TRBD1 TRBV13 TGTGCCAGCAGCTTGACAGGGGAATTACAGTTCTTC CASSLTGELQFF
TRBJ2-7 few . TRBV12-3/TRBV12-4 TGTGCCAGCAGTTTGAGGCTAAGCTTGTCCGTCCACGAGCAGTACTTC CASSLRLSLSVHEQYF
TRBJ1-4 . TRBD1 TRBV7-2 TGTGCCAGCAGCCAAGCTACCACCGGGACAGGGAATGAAAAACTGTTTTTT CASSQATTGTGNEKLFF
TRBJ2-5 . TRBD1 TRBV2 TGTGCCAGCAGCGCCTACGGGACAGATCAAGAGACCCAGTACTTC CASSAYGTDQETQYF
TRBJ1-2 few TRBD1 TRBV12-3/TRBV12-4 TGTGCCAGCAGTTACCGACAGGGGCCGAACTATGGCTACACCTTC CASSYRQGPNYGYTF
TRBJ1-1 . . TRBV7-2 TGTGCCAGCAGGCCACCTTCGGGTGCGAACACTGAAGCTTTCTTT CASRPPSGANTEAFF
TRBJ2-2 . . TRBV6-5 TGTGCCAGTCACAAGGGGGACACCGGGGAGCTGTTTTTT CASHKGDTGELFF
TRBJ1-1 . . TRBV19 TGTGCCAGTAGTATGTGGAGGGAAGTGAACACTGAAGCTTTCTTT CASSMWREVNTEAFF
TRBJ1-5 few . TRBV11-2 TGTGCCAGCAGCTTGCAGGGAGTTAATCAGCCCCAGCATTTT CASSLQGVNQPQHF
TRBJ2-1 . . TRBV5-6 TGTGCCAGCAGCTACGGGTCCTACAGACCCTACAATGAGCAGTTCTTC CASSYGSYRPYNEQFF
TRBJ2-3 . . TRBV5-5 TGTGCCAGCAGCCCCCCTTTGGGCTTTTCTAGCACAGATACGCAGTATTTT CASSPPLGFSSTDTQYF
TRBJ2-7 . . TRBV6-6 TGTGCCAGCAGTTACTCGATGGACTACGAGCAGTACTTC CASSYSMDYEQYF
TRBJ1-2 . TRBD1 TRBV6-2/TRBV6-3 TGTGCCACCAGACAGGGCCGTGGCTACACCTTC CATRQGRGYTF
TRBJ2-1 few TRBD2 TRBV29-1 TGCAGCGTTGGGGAGGGTTCCTTTGAGCAGTTCTTC CSVGEGSFEQFF
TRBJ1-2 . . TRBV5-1 TGCGCCAGCAGCTTGGAGGTAGTTCAGGACGGCGGCTACACCTTC CASSLEVVQDGGYTF
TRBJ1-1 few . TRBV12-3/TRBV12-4 TGTGCCAGCAGTTTTGATCAAGGGACCTCTATGAACACTGAAGCTTTCTTT CASSFDQGTSMNTEAFF
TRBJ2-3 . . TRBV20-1 TGCAGTGCTTACCGACAGGTCCGATTTTCAACTTACACAGATACGCAGTATTTT CSAYRQVRFSTYTDTQYF
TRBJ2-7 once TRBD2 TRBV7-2 TGTGCCAGCAGCTTAACGCGGGAGGATAAAAAGCAGTACTTC CASSLTREDKKQYF
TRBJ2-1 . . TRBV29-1 TGCAGCGTTGTCACGGATGAGCAGTTCTTC CSVVTDEQFF
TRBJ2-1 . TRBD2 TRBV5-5 TGTGCCAGCAGCTTGCAGATCCAGCGGGGGGTTAATGAGCAGTTCTTC CASSLQIQRGVNEQFF
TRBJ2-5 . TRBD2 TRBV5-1 TGCGCCAGTGAGCGGGGGGCGTACCAAGAGACCCAGTACTTC CASERGAYQETQYF
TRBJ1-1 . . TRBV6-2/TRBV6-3 TGTGCCAGTAAAAATAACGGCCGGGACGATTATTACACTGAAGCTTTCTTT CASKNNGRDDYYTEAFF
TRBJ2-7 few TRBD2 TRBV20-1 TGCAGTGCTGCATGGTTTGCGGGGGGGTCCTACGAGCAGTACTTC CSAAWFAGGSYEQYF
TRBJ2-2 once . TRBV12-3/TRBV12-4 TGTGCCAGCAGTTACTACCCGCAGGGGTCGGCCGGGGAGCTGTTTTTT CASSYYPQGSAGELFF
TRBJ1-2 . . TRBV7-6 TGTGCCAGCAGCTTAGCATCCCGCGACAACATTCTTAACTATGGCTACACCTTC CASSLASRDNILNYGYTF
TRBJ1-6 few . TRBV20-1 TGCAGTGCTACACGCTCCGTCTTAGGGAGCGAACTCATTAATTCACCCCTCCACTTT CSATRSVLGSELINSPLHF
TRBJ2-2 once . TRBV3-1 TGTGCCAGCAGCCAAGATGCGGCCGCAATACCAAGAGCCGAGGAGCTGTTTTTT CASSQDAAAIPRAEELFF
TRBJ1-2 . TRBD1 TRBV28 TGTGCCAGCAGTCGACAGGGGGCCCTCTATGGCTACACCTTC CASSRQGALYGYTF
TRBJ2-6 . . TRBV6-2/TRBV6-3 TGTGCCAGCAGTTACGACGCCGGGGCAGGGTCTGGGGCCAACGTCCTGACTTTC CASSYDAGAGSGANVLTF
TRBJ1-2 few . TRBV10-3 TGTGCCATCAGTAGCCGGAGCGTTATCTATGGCCACACCTTC CAISSRSVIYGHTF
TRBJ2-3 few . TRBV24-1 TGTGCCACCAGTGAAGACTTAATACAGTATTTT CATSEDLIQYF
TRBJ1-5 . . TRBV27 TGTGCCAGCAGGTTAAGTGGCCGATGGACAGCATGGGGTCAGCCCCAGCATTTT CASRLSGRWTAWGQPQHF
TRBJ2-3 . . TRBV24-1 TGTGCCACCAGTGATCCCCCTCTCACAGATACGCAGTATTTT CATSDPPLTDTQYF
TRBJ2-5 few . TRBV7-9 TGTGCCAGCAGCTTAGCGGTGATGTCAGCTCAAGAGACCCAGTACTTC CASSLAVMSAQETQYF
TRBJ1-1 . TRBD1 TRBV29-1 TGCAGCGTTCTTCCCCGTTACAGGGGATCTGAAGCTTTCTTT CSVLPRYRGSEAFF
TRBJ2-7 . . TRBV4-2 TGTGCCAGCAGCCAAGATCTTGTGCGGGCGACCTACGAGCAGTACTTC CASSQDLVRATYEQYF